This paragraph reports one T cell receptor (beta chain). Germline-derived CDR1 and CDR2 are MDHEN and SYDVKM. This CDR3 has 15 residues. Trimming took 3 bases from V and 9 from J; bases not matched to a gene: 8. Method: immunoSEQ multiplex PCR; TCRdb's copy keeps in-frame clones and lacks some. The sample consists of some 200,000 clones, more than 65% of them appearing once. This sample was taken from a study of blood T cell repertoires in COVID-19. The chain couples TRBV28 to TRBJ1-4; 9 bases agree with TRBD1. The sequence came from a man aged 35-49 years who had recovered from COVID-19. The sequenced sample consisted of PBMCs or T cells enriched from blood (not recorded which). The chain's CDR3 is CASSLGGQGIQKLFF. Written as DNA, the CDR3 is TGTGCCAGCAGTTTGGGAGGACAGGGGATACAAAAACTGTTTTTT.